The T cell receptor (beta chain) described here comes from a study of cytomegalovirus exposure and HLA in healthy donors. With respect to this clone: Its antigen is not identified.

Whole-study findings and limits: The authors judged a highly shared variant cluster likely a sequencing artifact.

V lost 5 bases, J lost 7 bases, and 13 bases stayed unmatched. Germline lookup yields CDR1 SGHDT and CDR2 YYEEEE. This CDR3 comprises 17 residues. The PCR employed 60 Vbeta primers together with 13 Jbeta primers. TCRdb's table, derived via immunoSEQ multiplex PCR, lists solely in-frame clones and lacks some. The sample table sets out fewer than 200,000 clones. V gene TRBV5-6 combines with J gene TRBJ2-1; 12 nucleotides match TRBD2. Specimen: PBMCs. This receptor was identified in a woman in her sixties in good health and CMV-seronegative. DNA of the CDR3: TGTGCCAGCAGATCGAGGGCTAGCGGGAGGGCTAGGAATGAGCAGTTCTTC. Amino acid sequence: CASRSRASGRARNEQFF. Drawing the rest from reference TRBV5-6 and TRBJ2-1, the complete variable domain is DAGVTQSPTHLIKTRGQQVTLRCSPKSGHDTVSWYQQALGQGPQFIFQYYEEEERQRGNFPDRFSGHQFPNYSSELNVNALLLGDSALYLCASRSRASGRARNEQFFGPGTRLTVL.